Reported below is one T cell receptor beta chain. The ends lost 5 bases at V and 4 bases at J; junction bases unmatched: 8. Germline values: CDR1 SGHDN, CDR2 FVKESK. The CDR3 loop spans 15 amino acids. The data belong to a study of blood T cell repertoires in COVID-19. Study background: Donors in the United States, Italy and Spain gave samples during acute or convalescent COVID-19.

Original handling: Reference gene primers were amplified, and this amplification served to estimate nucleated cell counts. TCRdb's table, derived via immunoSEQ multiplex PCR, lists solely in-frame clones and lacks some. V and J calls and clone size come straight from that table; D and trimming were deduced from the DNA. This table has 150,000 to 200,000 clones, more than 75% appearing once. This clonotype was obtained from a woman aged 45 to 65 with COVID-19, enrolled during active disease. Sequencing was carried out using peripheral blood. The chain employs TRBV14 and TRBJ1-2; TRBD1 aligns across 9 bases. CDR3 coding DNA: TGTGCCAGCAGCACCCGGACAGGGGCCGTCTATGGCTACACCTTC. Protein product: CASSTRTGAVYGYTF.